Included here is one T cell receptor beta chain sequence, with context. This record comes from a study of blood T cells in healthy people across ages. A second PCR, run for about 7 to 11 cycles, used a sample-barcoded 5' primer plus a J-beta primer mix. The template-switch adaptor, which had 12 random nucleotides, put a tag on each cDNA molecule. One entry per CDR3 protein, called by TCRdb with MiXCR from the 5' RACE reads. The data show about 780,000 distinct CDR3 sequences, 20% to 30% seen once. The CDR3 is 16 residues long. CDR1 and CDR2 from the germline V gene are SGHRS and YFSETQ. In addition, the sample was reused for a study of T cells of mothers and their children. That source notes: Nine systemically healthy Caucasian donors: three mothers, six children. Researchers put all of the extracted RNA into cDNA synthesis, using roughly 1.5 ug per 15 ul.

The TCR was taken from a boy between 10 and 17 years old in good health. Sequenced: blood. This sequence joins TRBV5-1 and TRBJ2-1, with 8 nucleotides matching TRBD1. With the DNA end fitting TRBJ2-5 better, the J assignment may be wrong. The CDR3 coding sequence is TGCGCCAGCAGCTTGGCACCGGACAGGGTATTAGAGACCCAGTACTTC. This translates into CASSLAPDRVLETQYF.